The T cell receptor (beta chain) under discussion was sequenced for a study of immune evolution from preneoplasia to lung adenocarcinoma. CDR1 SGHKS and CDR2 YYEKEE come from the germline V gene (reference sequence). The CDR3 is 16 residues long. J lost 3 bases, V lost 4 bases, and 12 bases had no gene match. Libraries were prepared by immunoSEQ multiplex PCR; TCRdb keeps only in-frame clonotypes and omits some of them. The table includes 5,700 or so clones, about 80% detected once. This clone appeared a few times. Its antigen is still unknown. Findings and limits, study-wide: Top clone share appeared to fall from AAH through AIS, MIA, adenocarcinoma.

The specimen was FFPE minimally invasive lung adenocarcinoma tissue. The chain employs TRBV5-5 and TRBJ2-7; 8 bases map to TRBD2. This receptor was obtained from a person aged 60-80 years with lung adenocarcinoma. As DNA, the CDR3 is TGTGCCAGCAGCCCGCCGGGGGGGAGGATGGTCTACGAGCAGTACTTC. Its translation: CASSPPGGRMVYEQYF.